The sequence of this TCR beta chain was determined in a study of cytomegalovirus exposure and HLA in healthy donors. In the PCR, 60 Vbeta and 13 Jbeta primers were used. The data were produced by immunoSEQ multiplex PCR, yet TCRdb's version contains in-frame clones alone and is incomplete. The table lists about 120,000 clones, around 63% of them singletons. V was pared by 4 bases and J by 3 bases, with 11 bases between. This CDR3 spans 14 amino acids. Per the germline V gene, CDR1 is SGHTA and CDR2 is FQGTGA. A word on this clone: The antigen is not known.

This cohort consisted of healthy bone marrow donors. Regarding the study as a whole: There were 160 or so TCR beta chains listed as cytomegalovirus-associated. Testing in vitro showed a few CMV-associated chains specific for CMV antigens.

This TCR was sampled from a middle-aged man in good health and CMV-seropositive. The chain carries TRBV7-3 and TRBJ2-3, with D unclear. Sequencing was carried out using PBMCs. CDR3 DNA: TGTGCCAGCAGCTACGGTACCATAACAGATACGCAGTATTTT. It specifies CASSYGTITDTQYF.